A selection of T cell receptor beta chains follows, all from one sample in a study of beta chain features in type 1 diabetes. Using immunoSEQ multiplex PCR, the repertoire was profiled, and TCRdb retains in-frame clones only, with some absent. The table has 150,000 to 200,000 clones, about 8% seen once. The sequenced sample consisted of central memory CD4+ T cells from blood. The receptors derive from a middle-aged woman with type 1 diabetes. Both conserved end residues are part of each CDR3. The order of the fields is J gene, V gene, CDR3 protein.

J gene: TRBJ1-6
V gene: TRBV7-2
CDR3 protein: CASSRTGQGYSPLHF

J gene: TRBJ2-5
V gene: TRBV5-1
CDR3 protein: CASSPGLAGGVQETQYF

J gene: TRBJ2-1
V gene: TRBV2
CDR3 protein: CASSYSGTSGSGSYNEQFF

J gene: TRBJ1-5
V gene: TRBV13
CDR3 protein: CASSFSRYSNQPQHF

J gene: TRBJ2-7
V gene: TRBV19
CDR3 protein: CASSISPGEGEQYF

J gene: TRBJ2-2
V gene: TRBV28
CDR3 protein: CASRLRSTGELFF

J gene: TRBJ1-3
V gene: TRBV30
CDR3 protein: CAWSQGAGGNTIYF

J gene: TRBJ2-3
V gene: TRBV9
CDR3 protein: CASSVAGDTQYF

J gene: TRBJ2-6
V gene: TRBV7-7
CDR3 protein: CASGAGSGANVLTF

J gene: TRBJ1-5
V gene: TRBV7-2
CDR3 protein: CASSTRQGANQPQHF

J gene: TRBJ2-3
V gene: TRBV2
CDR3 protein: CASRGRQGGDTQYF

J gene: TRBJ2-7
V gene: TRBV4-3
CDR3 protein: CASSQSSSSNSYEQYF

J gene: TRBJ2-7
V gene: TRBV5-4
CDR3 protein: CASSRDSATYEQYF

J gene: TRBJ2-1
V gene: TRBV5-1
CDR3 protein: CASSSIAGAIHNEQFF

J gene: TRBJ1-2
V gene: TRBV28
CDR3 protein: CASSRQGGYGYTF

J gene: TRBJ2-2
V gene: TRBV11-2
CDR3 protein: CASSFTRNGELFF

J gene: TRBJ2-2
V gene: TRBV11-2
CDR3 protein: CASSSRYGNTGELFF

J gene: TRBJ2-5
V gene: TRBV5-4
CDR3 protein: CASSVGGSQETQYF

J gene: TRBJ2-2
V gene: TRBV9
CDR3 protein: CASSVGTVNTGELFF

J gene: TRBJ1-2
V gene: TRBV9
CDR3 protein: CASSGQVGTGYTF

J gene: TRBJ1-2
V gene: TRBV4-2
CDR3 protein: CASSQPQAFNYGYTF

J gene: TRBJ2-1
V gene: TRBV4-3
CDR3 protein: CASSQDFGLAGALNEQFF

J gene: TRBJ2-5
V gene: TRBV7-7
CDR3 protein: CASSLRGGETQYF

J gene: TRBJ1-2
V gene: TRBV7-8
CDR3 protein: CASSLGAGTGGGYTF

J gene: TRBJ2-1
V gene: TRBV28
CDR3 protein: CASSSRLAGSYNEQFF

J gene: TRBJ1-2
V gene: TRBV19
CDR3 protein: CASRRRGANYGYTF

J gene: TRBJ2-3
V gene: TRBV5-1
CDR3 protein: CASSLATGTSTDTQYF

J gene: TRBJ2-7
V gene: TRBV28
CDR3 protein: CASRVLWQGAYEQYF

J gene: TRBJ1-5
V gene: TRBV4-3
CDR3 protein: CASSLDRVQPQHF

J gene: TRBJ1-1
V gene: TRBV18
CDR3 protein: CASSPSRGNTEAFF

J gene: TRBJ2-7
V gene: TRBV13
CDR3 protein: CASSLNRLSYEQYF

J gene: TRBJ2-1
V gene: TRBV10-3
CDR3 protein: CAIMGGTSGRSYNEQFF

J gene: TRBJ1-2
V gene: TRBV11-2
CDR3 protein: CASSLRTGDGYTF

J gene: TRBJ2-3
V gene: TRBV7-3
CDR3 protein: CASSPRDTQYF

J gene: TRBJ2-2
V gene: TRBV4-2
CDR3 protein: CASSQTVTGELFF

J gene: TRBJ2-1
V gene: TRBV15
CDR3 protein: CATAPGDRVNEQFF

J gene: TRBJ2-1
V gene: TRBV2
CDR3 protein: CASMRFTSYNEQFF

J gene: TRBJ2-3
V gene: TRBV7-2
CDR3 protein: CASSPRTGKADTQYF

J gene: TRBJ2-7
V gene: TRBV15
CDR3 protein: CATSRGRDTSYEQYF

J gene: TRBJ1-1
V gene: TRBV15
CDR3 protein: CATSRDPGDTEAFF

J gene: TRBJ2-1
V gene: TRBV7-2
CDR3 protein: CASSVSSGRQFF

J gene: TRBJ1-2
V gene: TRBV27
CDR3 protein: CASSFLDTQGQGEGYTF

J gene: TRBJ2-1
V gene: TRBV5-6
CDR3 protein: CASSLGLGRSYNEQFF

J gene: TRBJ1-1
V gene: TRBV28
CDR3 protein: CASSHDRAAFF

J gene: TRBJ2-1
V gene: TRBV9
CDR3 protein: CASSPHGGTSGSSYNEQFF

J gene: TRBJ1-1
V gene: TRBV5-1
CDR3 protein: CASSSTVGNTEAFF

J gene: TRBJ2-1
V gene: TRBV7-2
CDR3 protein: CASSLAGRVNEQFF

J gene: TRBJ2-1
V gene: TRBV15
CDR3 protein: CATSSPRGLAGGREQFF

J gene: TRBJ2-3
V gene: TRBV4-2
CDR3 protein: CASSPQGWSTDTQYF

J gene: TRBJ1-4
V gene: TRBV5-1
CDR3 protein: CASSPRTGAEGEKLFF

J gene: TRBJ1-5
V gene: TRBV29-1
CDR3 protein: CSVGDFYSNQPQHF

J gene: TRBJ1-6
V gene: TRBV9
CDR3 protein: CASSVGQRAGQSPLHF

J gene: TRBJ1-1
V gene: TRBV18
CDR3 protein: CASSVRQVDNTEAFF

J gene: TRBJ2-6
V gene: TRBV30
CDR3 protein: CAWSTGAGANVLTF

J gene: TRBJ2-4
V gene: TRBV6-6
CDR3 protein: CASSYQLPGADIQYF